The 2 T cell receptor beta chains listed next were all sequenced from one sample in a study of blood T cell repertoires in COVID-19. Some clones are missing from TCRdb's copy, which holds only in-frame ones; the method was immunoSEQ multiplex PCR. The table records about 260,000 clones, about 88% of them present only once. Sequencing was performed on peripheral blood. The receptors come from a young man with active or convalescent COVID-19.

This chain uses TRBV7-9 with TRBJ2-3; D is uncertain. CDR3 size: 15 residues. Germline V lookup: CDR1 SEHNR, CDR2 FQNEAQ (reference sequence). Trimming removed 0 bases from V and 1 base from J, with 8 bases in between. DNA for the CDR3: TGTGCCAGCAGCTTAGCCCGGTCCGGCACAGATACGCAGTATTTT. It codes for CASSLARSGTDTQYF. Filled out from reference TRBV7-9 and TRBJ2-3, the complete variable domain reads DTGVSQNPRHKITKRGQNVTFRCDPISEHNRLYWYRQTLGQGPEFLTYFQNEAQLEKSRLLSDRFSAERPKGSFSTLEIQRTEQGDSAMYLCASSLARSGTDTQYFGPGTRLTVL.

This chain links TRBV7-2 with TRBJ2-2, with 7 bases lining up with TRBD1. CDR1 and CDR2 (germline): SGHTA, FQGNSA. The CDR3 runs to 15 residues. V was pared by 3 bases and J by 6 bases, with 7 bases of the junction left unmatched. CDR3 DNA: TGTGCCAGCAGCTTGGAGGTTACAGGGGCCGGGGAGCTGTTTTTT. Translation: CASSLEVTGAGELFF.